The entry below gives a single T cell receptor (beta chain) sequence along with its context. The sample originates from a study of blood T cell repertoires in COVID-19. About the research overall: Researchers got acute and convalescent COVID-19 samples from the United States, Italy and Spain.

Original processing methods: From reference gene primer amplification, estimates of nucleated cell counts were derived. Here immunoSEQ multiplex PCR was the method, and the copy in TCRdb shows in-frame clones only, minus some. V, J and clone size were drawn from that table, and D and trimming were deduced from the DNA. The table has under 200,000 clones, 82% seen once. This CDR3 region has 14 residues. V was pared by 6 bases and J by 4 bases, with 16 bases between. CDR1 is LNHNV, CDR2 YYDKDF, per germline (reference sequence). V gene TRBV15 combines with J gene TRBJ2-7; tentative D call: TRBD2 (5 bases). Sequenced material: PBMCs or T cells enriched from blood (not recorded which). The receptor comes from a woman aged 55-70 years with acute COVID-19. CDR3 residues: CATRASRHRYEQYV. CDR3 sequence (DNA): TGTGCCACCAGGGCTAGCCGACATCGGTACGAGCAGTACGTC.